Each of the 28 T cell receptor beta chains below was sequenced from the same sample in a study of PD-L1 blockade in urothelial cancer. Only in-frame clones appear in the TCRdb table, and some are missing; sequencing was by immunoSEQ multiplex PCR. The sample shows roughly 63,000 clones, roughly 76% of them seen only once. As to time point: pretreatment peripheral blood. The specimen was PBMCs, collected around atezolizumab (anti-PD-L1) treatment. Source of these receptors: a man between 65 and 80 years old with urothelial cancer.

The chain couples TRBV2 to TRBJ2-7, with D possibly TRBD2 on 7 matching bases. With 4 bases removed from V and 0 bases from J, the gap between germline ends came to 16 bases. Germline V gene sequence: CDR1 SNHLY, CDR2 FYNNEI. This CDR3 is 16 amino acids long. The CDR3 protein is CASSGGGGRSSYEQYF. CDR3 DNA sequence: TGTGCCAGCAGTGGGGGGGGCGGGCGCAGCTCCTACGAGCAGTACTTC.

This sequence joins TRBV6-5 and TRBJ1-2; TRBD1 matches 7 bases. The CDR3 length is 13 residues. V was clipped by 6 bases and J by 8 bases; unmatched bases: 9. In germline, CDR1 is MNHEY, CDR2 SVGAGI. The CDR3 region has the DNA TGTGCCAGCAGCCTCGACAGGGTTGGCGGCTACACCTTC. Its protein product is CASSLDRVGGYTF.

This clone was observed a handful of times. This chain uses TRBV27 with TRBJ1-2, with 9 bases identical to TRBD1. CDR3 length: 13 residues. V lost 5 bases, J lost 8 bases, and 6 bases stayed unmatched. Per the germline V gene, CDR1 is MNHEY and CDR2 is SMNVEV (reference sequence). The chain's CDR3 is CASSAGQGKGYTF. CDR3 DNA sequence: TGTGCCAGCAGTGCCGGACAGGGGAAGGGCTACACCTTC.

The V gene is TRBV19, the J gene TRBJ2-1; 12 bases are a match to TRBD1. This CDR3 has 14 residues. The germline gives CDR1 LNHDA, CDR2 SQIVND (reference sequence). The ends lost 4 bases at V and 7 bases at J; junction bases unmatched: 2. The CDR3 coding sequence is TGTGCCAGTAGTAAGGGACAGGGGGCGAATGAGCAGTTCTTC. Amino acids: CASSKGQGANEQFF.

This chain connects TRBV28 to TRBJ2-3; 11 positions agree with TRBD2. The V segment lost 6 bases and the J segment 2 bases; nucleotides outside the gene matches: 7. Germline V gene sequence: CDR1 MDHEN, CDR2 SYDVKM. The CDR3 runs to 16 residues. For the CDR3, the DNA is TGTGCCAGCAGCGAATCTAGCGGGAGGCTCACAGATACGCAGTATTTT. It specifies CASSESSGRLTDTQYF.

The V gene is TRBV7-2, the J gene TRBJ2-1; D is undetermined. Trimming pared 5 bases from V and 7 bases from J, leaving 12 bases between. The CDR3 is 13 amino acids. The germline V gene encodes CDR1 SGHTA and CDR2 FQGNSA. CDR3 loop: CASSLSWRNEQFF. The DNA for the CDR3 is TGTGCCAGCAGCCTCAGCTGGAGAAATGAGCAGTTCTTC.

This chain's CDR3 is CASSQDGVPTDTQYF. Written as DNA, the CDR3 is TGCGCCAGCAGCCAAGATGGAGTTCCTACAGATACGCAGTATTTT. The chain joins TRBV4-1 to TRBJ2-3; D call uncertain. Between the trimmed V and J ends, which lost 0 bases and 3 bases, there was a span of 10 bases. Germline CDR1 is MGHRA and CDR2 is YSYEKL. This CDR3 has 15 residues.

J is TRBJ1-2 and V is TRBV29-1; the D gene is possibly TRBD1 (5 bases). The V gene lost 7 bases and the J gene lost 7 bases, with 13 bases spanning the gap. The germline CDR1 and CDR2 sequences are SQVTM and ANQGSEA. The length of the CDR3 is 11 residues. The CDR3 nucleotides are TGCAGCGCCATAGGGGAGGGTGGCTACACCTTC. Translating gives CSAIGEGGYTF.

V gene TRBV19 combines with J gene TRBJ2-1; D is possibly TRBD2 (6 bases). CDR3 length: 13 residues. V was clipped by 2 bases and J by 7 bases, with 9 bases between them. In germline, CDR1 is LNHDA, CDR2 SQIVND (reference sequence). The CDR3 sequence is CASSILRENEQFF. CDR3 in DNA: TGTGCCAGTAGTATACTCCGGGAGAATGAGCAGTTCTTC.

This clone was detected ten times or more. The J gene is TRBJ1-5, the V gene TRBV29-1; 8 bases align to TRBD1. CDR1 and CDR2 from the germline V gene are SQVTM and ANQGSEA. The CDR3 is 16 amino acids. V shed 2 bases, J shed 1 base, and the junction held 7 bases outside the gene matches. For the CDR3, the DNA is TGCAGCGTTGAATTCAGGGGGCGGATAAGCAATCAGCCCCAGCATTTT. Its translation: CSVEFRGRISNQPQHF.

There are a few counts of this clone. The V and J genes are TRBV4-1 and TRBJ1-1; 11 bases are shared with TRBD1. The CDR3 spans 14 residues. Germline CDR1 is MGHRA and CDR2 is YSYEKL. The ends lost 5 bases at V and 4 bases at J; junction bases unmatched: 3. The CDR3, as DNA: TGCGCCAGCAGCTGGGACAGGGGGGCCACTGAAGCTTTCTTT. Protein sequence: CASSWDRGATEAFF.

This chain links TRBV10-2 with TRBJ2-7, with unresolved D. The CDR3 consists of 14 residues. Trimming stripped 3 bases from V and 2 bases from J, with 11 bases between. Germline V lookup: CDR1 WSHSY, CDR2 SAAADI. The CDR3 DNA sequence: TGCGCCAGCAGTGACGGCTTCCTAGCCTACGAGCAGTACTTC. Protein sequence: CASSDGFLAYEQYF.

The chain is built from TRBV19 and TRBJ1-2, with D tentatively TRBD1 (6 bases). CDR3 length: 16 residues. Trimming took 3 bases from V and 3 from J, leaving 17 bases between them. Germline CDR1 LNHDA, CDR2 SQIVND (reference sequence). The CDR3 spells CASSIRTSGADYGYTF. The DNA of the CDR3 is TGTGCCAGTAGTATCCGGACCTCAGGGGCCGACTATGGCTACACCTTC.

The V call is TRBV19, the J call TRBJ1-1; 7 positions agree with TRBD1. The germline CDR1 and CDR2 sequences are LNHDA and SQIVND (reference sequence). The CDR3 runs 14 residues. With V trimmed by 3 bases and J by 5 bases, 6 bases remained unmatched. The CDR3 nucleotides are TGTGCCAGTAGTATTCGGCAGGGGGAAACTGAAGCTTTCTTT. This codes for CASSIRQGETEAFF.

This rearrangement joins TRBV6-1 to TRBJ1-5; D is ambiguous. The V gene lost 0 bases and the J gene lost 5 bases, with 11 bases spanning the gap. The CDR3 consists of 15 residues. Germline CDR1 MNHNS, CDR2 SASEGT. CDR3 loop: CASSEAGVFDQPQHF. Written as DNA, the CDR3 is TGTGCCAGCAGTGAAGCCGGGGTGTTCGATCAGCCCCAGCATTTT.

This chain links TRBV19 with TRBJ1-2, with 8 bases matching TRBD1. V gave up 5 bases and J gave up 3 bases; unmatched junction bases: 5. The CDR3 has 14 amino acids. CDR1 and CDR2 (germline): LNHDA, SQIVND (reference sequence). In nucleotides, the CDR3 is TGTGCCAGTAGTGTCCAGACAGGGGACTATGGCTACACCTTC. Its protein is CASSVQTGDYGYTF.

This clone was counted between two and nine times. The rearrangement uses TRBV29-1 and TRBJ1-1, with a possible D match to TRBD1 (5 bases). This CDR3 spans 13 amino acids. Germline V gene data show CDR1 as SQVTM and CDR2 as ANQGSEA. The V gene lost 7 bases and the J gene lost 4 bases, with 16 bases spanning the gap. The CDR3 DNA reads TGCAGCGCCGCCAAGGGGTCGTCCACTGAAGCTTTCTTT. Encoded protein: CSAAKGSSTEAFF.

This chain joins TRBV11-2 and TRBJ2-5, with 7 bases fitting TRBD1. From germline, CDR1 is SGHAT and CDR2 FQNNGV. The CDR3 extends over 13 amino acids. V lost 4 bases, J lost 7 bases, and 6 bases stayed unmatched. As DNA, the CDR3 is TGTGCCAGCAGCTATGAGGGGGCCGGGACCCAGTACTTC. Protein: CASSYEGAGTQYF.

In its sample, this clone was seen a few times. The rearrangement joins TRBV6-5 to TRBJ1-6, with 12 bases lining up with TRBD1. Germline loops: CDR1 MNHEY, CDR2 SVGAGI. Trimming removed 2 bases from V and 10 bases from J; junction bases left unmatched: 0. The CDR3 consists of 14 residues. The CDR3 nucleotides are TGTGCCAGCAGTTACGGGACAGGGGGCTCACCCCTCCACTTT. It translates to CASSYGTGGSPLHF.

This chain links TRBV4-1 with TRBJ2-1; 11 bases line up with TRBD1. V gave up 0 bases and J gave up 3 bases; unmatched junction bases: 4. The CDR3 loop spans 17 amino acids. Germline V gene sequence: CDR1 MGHRA, CDR2 YSYEKL. CDR3 nucleotide sequence: TGCGCCAGCAGCCAAGATGGGACAGGGGGGTTCTACAATGAGCAGTTCTTC. The encoded protein is CASSQDGTGGFYNEQFF.

The chain combines TRBV19 with TRBJ1-5; perhaps TRBD1 as D (5 bases). V was pared by 5 bases and J by 5 bases, with 13 bases between. In germline, CDR1 is LNHDA, CDR2 SQIVND (reference sequence). CDR3 length: 14 residues. CDR3 region: CASSRRGTDQPQHF. DNA of the CDR3: TGTGCCAGTAGTCGGAGGGGTACCGATCAGCCCCAGCATTTT. Based on the CDR3 plus reference TRBV19 and TRBJ1-5, the full variable domain is DGGITQSPKYLFRKEGQNVTLSCEQNLNHDAMYWYRQDPGQGLRLIYYSQIVNDFQKGDIAEGYSVSREKKESFPLTVTSAQKNPTAFYLCASSRRGTDQPQHFGDGTRLSIL.

V and J are TRBV6-1 and TRBJ1-3, with D perhaps matching TRBD1 (6 bases). Trimming removed 2 bases at V and 0 bases at J, with 14 bases between. CDR3 length: 17 residues. In germline, CDR1 is MNHNS, CDR2 SASEGT. CDR3 loop: CASSEMGGQISGNTIYF. DNA for the CDR3: TGTGCCAGCAGTGAAATGGGGGGGCAGATCTCTGGAAACACCATATATTTT.

The chain is built from TRBV5-4 and TRBJ2-1; 10 nucleotides line up with TRBD2. The CDR3 has 16 residues. V lost 4 bases to trimming and J lost 7 bases; unmatched junction nucleotides: 11. CDR1 and CDR2 from the germline V gene are SGHNT and YYREEE (reference sequence). This chain's CDR3 is CASSPAREAGGNEQFF. The CDR3 bases are TGTGCCAGCAGCCCAGCTAGGGAAGCGGGGGGGAATGAGCAGTTCTTC.

CDR3 bases: TGTGCCAGCAGCTTGGGGCAGGCTCAGCCCCAGCATTTT. Amino acids: CASSLGQAQPQHF. The rearrangement uses TRBV5-4 and TRBJ1-5; D not resolved. CDR1 is SGHNT and CDR2 is YYREEE in the germline V gene (reference sequence). Trimming stripped 0 bases from V and 6 bases from J, with 7 bases between. The CDR3 covers 13 residues.

The chain uses TRBV5-4 and TRBJ2-3, with TRBD1 matching over 8 bases. V was pared by 4 bases and J by 4 bases, with 2 bases of the junction left unmatched. Germline CDR1 reads SGHNT; CDR2 reads YYREEE (reference sequence). This CDR3 spans 13 amino acids. Written as DNA, the CDR3 is TGTGCCAGCAGCCTACAGGGGGCAGATACGCAGTATTTT. Translated: CASSLQGADTQYF. Combining the CDR3 with reference TRBV5-4 and TRBJ2-3 gives the whole variable domain ETGVTQSPTHLIKTRGQQVTLRCSSQSGHNTVSWYQQALGQGPQFIFQYYREEENGRGNFPPRFSGLQFPNYSSELNVNALELDDSALYLCASSLQGADTQYFGPGTRLTVL.

The rearrangement links TRBV19 to TRBJ2-1, with TRBD1 as a possible D gene (5 bases). The CDR3 runs to 13 residues. From germline, CDR1 is LNHDA and CDR2 SQIVND (reference sequence). V was trimmed by 1 base and J by 4 bases, leaving 5 bases between them. CDR3 sequence: CASSIAGYNEQFF. CDR3 coding DNA: TGTGCCAGTAGTATAGCAGGGTACAATGAGCAGTTCTTC.

The sample holds a few counts of this clone. The rearrangement joins TRBV2 to TRBJ1-6; D is unresolved. Between the trimmed V and J ends, which lost 6 bases and 3 bases, there was a span of 6 bases. This CDR3 contains 13 residues. Germline CDR1 is SNHLY and CDR2 is FYNNEI. For the CDR3, the DNA is TGTGCCAGCAGACAGAACTATAATTCACCCCTCCACTTT. It yields the protein CASRQNYNSPLHF.

The chain carries TRBV23-1 and TRBJ1-2; D is unresolved. TRBV23-1 is designated an ORF whose function remains uncertain. The CDR3 runs 14 residues. V was pared by 8 bases and J by 0 bases, with 13 bases between. CDR3 loop: CASRPDPPNYGYTF. The CDR3 DNA sequence: TGCGCCAGCCGTCCAGATCCCCCTAACTATGGCTACACCTTC.